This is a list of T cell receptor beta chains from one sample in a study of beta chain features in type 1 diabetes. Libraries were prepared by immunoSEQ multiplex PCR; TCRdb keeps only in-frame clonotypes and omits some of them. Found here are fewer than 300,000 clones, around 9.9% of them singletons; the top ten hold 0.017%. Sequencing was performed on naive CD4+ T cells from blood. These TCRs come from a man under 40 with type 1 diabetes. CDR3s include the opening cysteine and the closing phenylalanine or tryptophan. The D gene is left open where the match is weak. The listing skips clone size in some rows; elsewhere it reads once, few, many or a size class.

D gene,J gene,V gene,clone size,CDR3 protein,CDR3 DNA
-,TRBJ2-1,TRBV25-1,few,CASSEEESGGSDEQFF,TGTGCCAGCAGTGAAGAAGAGAGTGGGGGCTCGGATGAGCAGTTCTTC
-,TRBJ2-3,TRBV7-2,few,CASSSQVGGRDTQYF,TGTGCCAGCAGCTCCCAAGTGGGGGGGCGGGATACGCAGTATTTT
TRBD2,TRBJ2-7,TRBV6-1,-,CASRRTSLVEQYF,TGTGCCAGCAGGCGGACTAGTTTGGTCGAGCAGTACTTC
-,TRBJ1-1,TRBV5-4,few,CASKLAGLGTEAFF,TGTGCCAGCAAACTCGCAGGGTTGGGCACTGAAGCTTTCTTT
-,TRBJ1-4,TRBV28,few,CASSLYQNEKLFF,TGTGCCAGCAGTTTATATCAGAATGAAAAACTGTTTTTT
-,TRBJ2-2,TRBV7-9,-,CASPSAAGELFF,TGTGCCAGCCCGTCTGCGGCCGGGGAGCTGTTTTTT
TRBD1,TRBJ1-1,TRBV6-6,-,CASSTDRVNTEAFF,TGTGCCAGCAGCACGGACAGGGTGAACACTGAAGCTTTCTTT
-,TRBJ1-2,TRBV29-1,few,CSVESLTQQDYTF,TGCAGCGTTGAATCTTTGACACAACAGGACTACACCTTC
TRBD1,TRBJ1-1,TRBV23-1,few,CASSPSPSETGVTEAFF,TGCGCCAGCAGTCCATCCCCTTCCGAGACAGGGGTAACTGAAGCTTTCTTT
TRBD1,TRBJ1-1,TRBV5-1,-,CASSLQGANTEAFF,TGCGCCAGCAGCTTGCAGGGGGCGAACACTGAAGCTTTCTTT
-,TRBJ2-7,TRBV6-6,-,CASSQSGTNSYEQYF,TGTGCCAGCAGTCAGTCCGGGACAAACTCCTACGAGCAGTACTTC
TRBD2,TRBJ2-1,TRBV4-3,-,CASSPLAGGSLSYNEQFF,TGCGCCAGCAGCCCACTAGCGGGGGGCTCCCTTTCCTACAATGAGCAGTTCTTC
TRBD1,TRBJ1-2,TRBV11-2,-,CASSPSLDRAGYTF,TGTGCCAGCAGCCCAAGCCTGGACAGGGCTGGCTACACCTTC
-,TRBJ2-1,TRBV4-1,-,CASSQDDRTSYNEQFF,TGCGCCAGCAGCCAAGATGACAGGACCTCCTACAATGAGCAGTTCTTC
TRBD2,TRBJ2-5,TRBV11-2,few,CASSLSGMETQYF,TGTGCCAGCAGCTTAAGCGGGATGGAGACCCAGTACTTC
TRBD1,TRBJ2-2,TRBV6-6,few,CASTGQINTGELFF,TGTGCCAGCACGGGACAGATTAACACCGGGGAGCTGTTTTTT
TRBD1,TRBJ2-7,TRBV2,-,CATTGTGRRYEQYF,TGTGCCACTACCGGGACAGGGAGGAGGTACGAGCAGTACTTC
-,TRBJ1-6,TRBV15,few,CATSREGGVSPPLHF,TGTGCCACCAGCAGAGAGGGGGGTGTCTCTCCACCCCTCCACTTT
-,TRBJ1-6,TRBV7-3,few,CASSSTPNSPLHF,TGTGCCAGCAGCTCTACTCCTAATTCACCCCTCCACTTT
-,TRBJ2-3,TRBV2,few,CASTPRIRGPDTQYF,TGTGCCAGCACGCCTAGGATCAGGGGCCCAGATACGCAGTATTTT
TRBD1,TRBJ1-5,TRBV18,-,CASSQDRDQPQHF,TGTGCCAGCTCCCAGGACAGGGATCAGCCCCAGCATTTT
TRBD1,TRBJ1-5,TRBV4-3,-,CASSQEQGSNQPQHF,TGCGCCAGCAGCCAAGAACAGGGGAGTAATCAGCCCCAGCATTTT
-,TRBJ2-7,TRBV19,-,CASSGRGYEQYF,TGTGCCAGTAGTGGACGGGGCTACGAGCAGTACTTC
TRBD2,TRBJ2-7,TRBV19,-,CASSPPGGISYEQYF,TGTGCCAGTAGTCCCCCGGGGGGAATCTCCTACGAGCAGTACTTC
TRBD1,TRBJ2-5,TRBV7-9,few,CATADRGQETQYF,TGTGCCACAGCGGACAGGGGGCAAGAGACCCAGTACTTC
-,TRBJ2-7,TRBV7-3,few,CASSLWQGSDEQYF,TGTGCCAGCAGCTTGTGGCAGGGCTCCGACGAGCAGTACTTC
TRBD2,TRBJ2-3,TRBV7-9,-,CASSLTSGGSTDTQYF,TGTGCCAGCAGCTTAACTAGCGGGGGTAGCACAGATACGCAGTATTTT
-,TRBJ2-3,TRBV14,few,CASSPRQTYTDTQYF,TGTGCCAGCAGCCCGCGACAGACATACACAGATACGCAGTATTTT
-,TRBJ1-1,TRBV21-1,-,CASSSRTVNTEAFF,TGTGCCAGCAGCTCTCGGACAGTCAACACTGAAGCTTTCTTT
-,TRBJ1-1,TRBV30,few,CAWSTTGNTEAFF,TGTGCCTGGAGTACGACGGGGAACACTGAAGCTTTCTTT
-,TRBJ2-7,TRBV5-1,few,CASSLQGYEQYF,TGCGCCAGCAGCTTGCAGGGTTACGAGCAGTACTTC
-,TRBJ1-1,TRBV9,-,CASSGGRGSATEAFF,TGTGCCAGCAGCGGAGGACGGGGATCGGCTACTGAAGCTTTCTTT
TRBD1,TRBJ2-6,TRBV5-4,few,CASSLARGTGANVLTF,TGTGCCAGCAGCTTGGCCAGGGGGACAGGGGCCAACGTCCTGACTTTC
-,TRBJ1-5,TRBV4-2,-,CASSQESGGNQPQHF,TGTGCCAGCAGCCAAGAATCCGGAGGCAATCAGCCCCAGCATTTT
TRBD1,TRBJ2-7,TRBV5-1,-,CASSFGQGGFYEQYF,TGCGCCAGCAGCTTCGGACAGGGTGGGTTTTACGAGCAGTACTTC
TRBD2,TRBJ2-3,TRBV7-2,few,CASSRGTSGTTDTQYF,TGTGCCAGCAGCCGTGGGACTAGCGGGACCACAGATACGCAGTATTTT
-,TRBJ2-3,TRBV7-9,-,CASSLGWGHQSTDTQYF,TGTGCCAGCAGCTTAGGATGGGGCCACCAATCCACAGATACGCAGTATTTT
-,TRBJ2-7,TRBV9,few,CASSVAWGEDEQYF,TGTGCCAGCAGCGTAGCTTGGGGGGAGGACGAGCAGTACTTC
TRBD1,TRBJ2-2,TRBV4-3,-,CASSQVAGTGLTGELFF,TGCGCCAGCAGCCAAGTAGCCGGGACAGGGCTCACCGGGGAGCTGTTTTTT
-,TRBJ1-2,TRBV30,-,CAWISRVGYGYTF,TGTGCCTGGATATCGAGGGTCGGGTATGGCTACACCTTC